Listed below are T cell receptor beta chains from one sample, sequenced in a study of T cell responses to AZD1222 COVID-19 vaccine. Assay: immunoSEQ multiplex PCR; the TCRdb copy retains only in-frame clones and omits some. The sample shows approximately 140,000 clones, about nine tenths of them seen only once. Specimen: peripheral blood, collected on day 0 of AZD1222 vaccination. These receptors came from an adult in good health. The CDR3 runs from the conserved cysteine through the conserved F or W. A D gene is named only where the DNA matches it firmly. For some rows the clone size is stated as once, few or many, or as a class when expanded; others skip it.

TGTGCCAGCTCACCACGGACGGGGAACACTGAAGCTTTCTTT	CASSPRTGNTEAFF	once	TRBV18	-	TRBJ1-1	14
TGCAGCGTTGAAAGTAGCGGGAGGGCCAACAATGAGCAGTTCTTC	CSVESSGRANNEQFF	-	TRBV29-1	TRBD2	TRBJ2-1	15
TGTGCCAGCACAGGGGACAGCTCCGAATATGGCTACACCTTC	CASTGDSSEYGYTF	-	TRBV13	TRBD1	TRBJ1-2	14
TGCGCCAGCAGCTGGGACGGCGGTAATGAAAAACTGTTTTTT	CASSWDGGNEKLFF	-	TRBV5-1	-	TRBJ1-4	14
TGCGCCAGCAGCCCGGAGCGGGTTATGTCCTACGAGCAGTACTTC	CASSPERVMSYEQYF	-	TRBV5-1	-	TRBJ2-7	15
TGTGCCAGTAGGCGAGGGGACGGCAATCAGCCCCAGCATTTT	CASRRGDGNQPQHF	-	TRBV19	-	TRBJ1-5	14
TGTGCCAGCAGCTTAGGCGCGGGAGTCACAGATACGCAGTATTTT	CASSLGAGVTDTQYF	-	TRBV11-3	TRBD2	TRBJ2-3	15
TGCAGCGTTGCCGGGACAAGTTTAGATACGCAGTATTTT	CSVAGTSLDTQYF	once	TRBV29-1	-	TRBJ2-3	13
TGTGCCAGTTCAGAGGGACCAACCTATGGCTACACCTTC	CASSEGPTYGYTF	once	TRBV2	-	TRBJ1-2	13
TGTGCCAGCAGCTTTATCAGAGGACCCAATTCACCCCTCCACTTT	CASSFIRGPNSPLHF	once	TRBV25-1	-	TRBJ1-6	15
TGTGCCAGCAGCCCCGGACCGAACAATCAGCCCCAGCATTTT	CASSPGPNNQPQHF	-	TRBV11-2	-	TRBJ1-5	14
TGTGCCAGCAGCTCCTCGATAGCGGGAATTGCTTACGAGCAGTACTTC	CASSSSIAGIAYEQYF	-	TRBV7-2	TRBD2	TRBJ2-7	16
TGTGCCAGCAGCGGAGCCGGGACGGTGACTAACTATGGCTACACCTTC	CASSGAGTVTNYGYTF	-	TRBV7-2	-	TRBJ1-2	16
TGTGCCTGGGGGCCCGGGACAGGGAACTACGAGCAGTACTTC	CAWGPGTGNYEQYF	-	TRBV30	TRBD1	TRBJ2-7	14
TGTGCCACCGGGAAGGATAGCACAGATACGCAGTATTTT	CATGKDSTDTQYF	few	TRBV24-1	-	TRBJ2-3	13
TGTGCCTGGGAACGGAACAATGAGCAGTTCTTC	CAWERNNEQFF	-	TRBV30	-	TRBJ2-1	11
TGTGCCACAGACAGTCGAACCGGGGAGCTGTTTTTT	CATDSRTGELFF	-	TRBV6-6	-	TRBJ2-2	12
TGTGCCAGCAGTGCCATCAAGGGCTCATACAATGAGCAATTCTTC	CASSAIKGSYNEQFF	-	TRBV6-6	-	TRBJ2-1	15
TGCGCCAGCAGCTTGAGAGGCGCGAACACTGAAGCTTTCTTT	CASSLRGANTEAFF	-	TRBV5-1	-	TRBJ1-1	14
TGTGCCAGTAGTTTCGGGCCGAGTAACTATGGCTACACCTTC	CASSFGPSNYGYTF	-	TRBV19	-	TRBJ1-2	14
TGTGCCAGCAGCTTTTTGACAAAGGGGGATGCTTTCTTT	CASSFLTKGDAFF	-	TRBV13	-	TRBJ1-1	13
TGTGCCAGTGGGGGGGCCCTTAGCACAGATACGCAGTATTTT	CASGGALSTDTQYF	-	TRBV11-2	-	TRBJ2-3	14
TGTGCCAGCAGCCACCCCAGGGATCAAGAGACCCAGTACTTC	CASSHPRDQETQYF	-	TRBV7-9	-	TRBJ2-5	14
TGTGCCAGCAGTTCAGCGACCTCCTACAATGAGCAGTTCTTC	CASSSATSYNEQFF	-	TRBV27	-	TRBJ2-1	14
TGTGCCAGCAGCTTGGACTATACCAATGAGCAGTTCTTC	CASSLDYTNEQFF	once	TRBV5-6	-	TRBJ2-1	13
TGTGCCAGTAGTATTTCCGGGGTAGGAGGCTACGAGCAGTACTTC	CASSISGVGGYEQYF	-	TRBV19	-	TRBJ2-7	15
TGTGCCAGCAGTTTAGCAGTTTCCTACGAGCAGTACTTC	CASSLAVSYEQYF	-	TRBV12-3/TRBV12-4	-	TRBJ2-7	13